The 10 T cell receptor beta chains given below trace back to one sample, sequenced in a study of naive and memory T cell subsets. Antigen specificity for these receptors is unknown. The beta constant-region primer was an equimolar mix of two oligonucleotides covering TRBC1 and TRBC2. Nested alpha and beta constant-region primers with the SP2 primer drove four PCR rounds on ligated cDNA. TCRdb passed the UMI-ligation and nested PCR reads through MiXCR, listing each CDR3 protein once. The sample records under 150,000 distinct CDR3 sequences, under 25% being singletons. Overall study findings and caveats: Naive repertoires, especially CD8, held a few larger clonotypes, possibly memory cells re-expressing CD45RA.

The specimen sequenced was naive CD8+ T cells from blood. These receptors all come from a human donor in good health.

V gene TRBV28 combines with J gene TRBJ2-7, with 8 nucleotides matching TRBD2. The CDR3 covers 14 residues. Germline assignment: CDR1 MDHEN and CDR2 SYDVKM. J gave up 5 bases and V 5 bases, and 8 bases lay outside the gene matches. In DNA, the CDR3 is TGTGCCAGCAGTGGTAGCGGGGAGGGCCACGAGCAGTACTTC. This gives the protein CASSGSGEGHEQYF. Full variable domain (missing parts from reference TRBV28 and TRBJ2-7): DVKVTQSSRYLVKRTGEKVFLECVQDMDHENMFWYRQDPGLGLRLIYFSYDVKMKEKGDIPEGYSVSREKKERFSLILESASTNQTSMYLCASSGSGEGHEQYFGPGTRLTVT.

The chain combines TRBV29-1 with TRBJ1-1; D is uncertain. Trimming took 2 bases from V and 4 from J, leaving 14 bases between them. The CDR3 is 14 residues long. Germline loops: CDR1 SQVTM, CDR2 ANQGSEA. The CDR3 is CSVESRLGSTEAFF. In nucleotides, the CDR3 is TGCAGCGTTGAATCACGGTTGGGGAGCACTGAAGCTTTCTTT.

The DNA for the CDR3 is TGCGCCAGCAGCTTGGGAGGGGTATGGGATGAAGCTTTCTTT. Its translation is CASSLGGVWDEAFF. This sequence joins TRBV5-1 and TRBJ1-1; D may be TRBD1 (5 bases). Germline V lookup: CDR1 SGHRS, CDR2 YFSETQ. V lost 0 bases to trimming and J lost 7 bases, with 13 bases between them. This CDR3 spans 14 amino acids.

V is TRBV28 and J is TRBJ2-1; D call uncertain. Looked up from germline, CDR1 is MDHEN and CDR2 is SYDVKM. This CDR3 region has 16 residues. V was cut by 7 bases and J by 8 bases, with 24 bases left in between. CDR3 DNA: TGTGCCAGCACTCCCGCACGGGTCTTACTGATCCATGAGCAGTTCTTC. Translation: CASTPARVLLIHEQFF.

The chain links TRBV6-2 or TRBV6-3 to TRBJ1-2; D is possibly TRBD1 (6 bases). This CDR3 has 15 amino acids. With 7 bases removed from V and 2 bases from J, the gap between germline ends came to 17 bases. Per germline, CDR1 MNHEY and CDR2 SVGEGT. The CDR3: CASTPLEGGNYGYTF. CDR3 in DNA: TGTGCCAGCACTCCCCTGGAGGGGGGAAACTATGGCTACACCTTC.

There are a few counts of this clonotype. The chain couples TRBV4-1 to TRBJ1-1; the D gene is possibly TRBD1 (5 bases). In germline, CDR1 is MGHRA, CDR2 YSYEKL. The length of the CDR3 is 14 residues. The V and J ends lost 3 bases and 2 bases respectively, with 10 bases between them. The CDR3 DNA sequence: TGCGCCAGCAGCCACCTGACAGAAAACACTGAAGCTTTCTTT. Translated, it gives CASSHLTENTEAFF.

This rearrangement joins TRBV6-5 to TRBJ2-2; the match to TRBD2 covers 7 bases. The CDR3 runs to 17 residues. CDR1 is MNHEY and CDR2 is SVGAGI in the germline V gene. J was trimmed by 0 bases and V by 2 bases; bases with no gene match: 6. This CDR3 reads CASSYREATANTGELFF. The DNA of the CDR3 is TGTGCCAGCAGTTACCGGGAGGCGACCGCGAACACCGGGGAGCTGTTTTTT.

This chain uses TRBV4-1 with TRBJ2-7, with a tentative D call TRBD2 (6 bases). Germline V gene data show CDR1 as MGHRA and CDR2 as YSYEKL. Trimming removed 0 bases at V and 7 bases at J, with 16 bases between. The CDR3 totals 15 residues. The CDR3 region has the DNA TGCGCCAGCAGCCAAGAACTAGCAGATCTACGAGAGCAGTACTTC. This codes for CASSQELADLREQYF.

The table lists this clonotype with a few counts. V gene TRBV13 combines with J gene TRBJ2-7; 7 bases are shared with TRBD2. V trimming: 5 bases; J trimming: 3 bases; junction bases outside the gene matches: 10. The CDR3 length is 15 residues. Germline lookup yields CDR1 PRHDT and CDR2 FYEKMQ (reference sequence). The CDR3 DNA reads as TGTGCCAGCAGCACATTTCCCGGGACTAACTACGAGCAGTACTTC. Protein product: CASSTFPGTNYEQYF.

This clonotype was observed a few times. A junction boundary mismatches the germline segment, possibly from a read error. The chain combines TRBV3-1 with TRBJ1-6; D is uncertain. CDR3 length equals 15 residues. Germline CDR1 is LGHDT and CDR2 is YNNKEL (reference sequence). This CDR3 reads CASRQESSYNSPLHF. CDR3 coding DNA: TGTGCCAGCCGCCAGGAGAGCTCCTATAATTCACCCCTCCACTTT.